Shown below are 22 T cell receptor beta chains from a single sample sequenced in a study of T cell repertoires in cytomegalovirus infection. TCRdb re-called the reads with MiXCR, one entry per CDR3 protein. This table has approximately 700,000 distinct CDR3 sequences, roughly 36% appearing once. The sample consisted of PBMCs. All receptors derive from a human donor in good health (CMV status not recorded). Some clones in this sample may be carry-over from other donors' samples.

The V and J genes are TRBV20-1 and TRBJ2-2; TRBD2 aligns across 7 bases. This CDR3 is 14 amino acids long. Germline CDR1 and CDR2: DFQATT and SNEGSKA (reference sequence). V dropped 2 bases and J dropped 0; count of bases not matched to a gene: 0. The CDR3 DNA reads TGCAGTGCTAGAAGCGGGACGAACACCGGGGAGCTGTTTTTT. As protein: CSARSGTNTGELFF.

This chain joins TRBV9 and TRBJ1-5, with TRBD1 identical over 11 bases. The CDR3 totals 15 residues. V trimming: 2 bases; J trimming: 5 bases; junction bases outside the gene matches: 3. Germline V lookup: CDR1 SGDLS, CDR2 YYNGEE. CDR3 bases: TGTGCCAGCAGCGTGGGGACAGGGGGTGATCAGCCCCAGCATTTT. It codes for CASSVGTGGDQPQHF.

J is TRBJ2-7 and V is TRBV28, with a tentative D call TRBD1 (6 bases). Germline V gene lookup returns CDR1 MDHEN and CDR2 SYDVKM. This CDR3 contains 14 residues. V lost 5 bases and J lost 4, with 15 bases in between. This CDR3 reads CASSPPARGYEQYF. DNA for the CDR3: TGTGCCAGCAGTCCCCCGGCCAGGGGTTACGAGCAGTACTTC.

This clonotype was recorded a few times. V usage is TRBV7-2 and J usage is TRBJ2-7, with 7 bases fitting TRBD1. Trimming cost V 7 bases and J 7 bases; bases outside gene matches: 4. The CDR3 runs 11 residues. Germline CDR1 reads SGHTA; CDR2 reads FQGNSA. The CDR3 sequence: CASTRTGEQYF. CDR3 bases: TGTGCCAGCACCAGGACAGGAGAGCAGTACTTC.

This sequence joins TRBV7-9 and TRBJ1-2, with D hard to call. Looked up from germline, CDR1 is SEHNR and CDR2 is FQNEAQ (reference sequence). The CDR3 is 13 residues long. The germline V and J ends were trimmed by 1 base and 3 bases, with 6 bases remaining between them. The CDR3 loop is CASSLGSYYGYTF. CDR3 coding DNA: TGTGCCAGCAGCTTAGGGTCCTACTATGGCTACACCTTC.

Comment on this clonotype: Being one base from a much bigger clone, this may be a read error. CDR3 region: CSSSPYSRSPLHF. The CDR3 DNA reads TGTTCCAGCAGCCCATATAGTCGTTCACCCCTCCACTTT. The chain employs TRBV7-2 and TRBJ1-6; D is ambiguous. Per the germline V gene, CDR1 is SGHTA and CDR2 is FQGNSA. This CDR3 is 13 amino acids long.

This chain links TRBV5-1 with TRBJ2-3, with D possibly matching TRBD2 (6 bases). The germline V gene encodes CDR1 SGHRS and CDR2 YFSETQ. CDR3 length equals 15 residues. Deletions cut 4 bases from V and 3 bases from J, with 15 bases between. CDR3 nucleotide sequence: TGCGCCAGCAGCAGGTCGTGGGACTCAACAGATACGCAGTATTTT. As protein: CASSRSWDSTDTQYF.

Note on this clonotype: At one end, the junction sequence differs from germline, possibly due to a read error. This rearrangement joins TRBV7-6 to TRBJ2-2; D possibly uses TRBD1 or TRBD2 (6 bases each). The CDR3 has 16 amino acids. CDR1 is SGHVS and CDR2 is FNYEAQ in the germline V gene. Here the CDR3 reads CASIPKSNTGAGELVF. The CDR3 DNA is TGTGCAAGCATCCCGAAATCCAATACGGGGGCCGGGGAGCTGGTTTTT.

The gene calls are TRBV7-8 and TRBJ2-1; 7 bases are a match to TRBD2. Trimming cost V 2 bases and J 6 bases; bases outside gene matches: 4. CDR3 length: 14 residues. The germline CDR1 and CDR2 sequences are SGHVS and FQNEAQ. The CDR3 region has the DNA TGTGCCAGCAGCTTATTGCGGGGGAGCAATGAGCAGTTCTTC. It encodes CASSLLRGSNEQFF.

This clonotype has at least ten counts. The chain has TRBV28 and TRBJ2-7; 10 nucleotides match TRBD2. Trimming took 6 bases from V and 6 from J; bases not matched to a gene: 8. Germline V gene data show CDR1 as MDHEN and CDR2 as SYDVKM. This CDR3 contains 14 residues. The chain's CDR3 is CASSSGTSVLEQYF. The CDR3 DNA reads TGTGCCAGCAGCTCCGGGACTAGCGTCCTCGAGCAGTACTTC.

For the CDR3, the DNA is TGTGCCAGCAGCCAAGATGCCGGGACAGACACAGATACGCAGTATTTT. Translation: CASSQDAGTDTDTQYF. The chain combines TRBV14 with TRBJ2-3; the match to TRBD1 covers 7 bases. CDR3 length: 16 residues. The V segment lost 0 bases and the J segment 2 bases; nucleotides outside the gene matches: 5. Germline CDR1 is SGHDN and CDR2 is FVKESK.

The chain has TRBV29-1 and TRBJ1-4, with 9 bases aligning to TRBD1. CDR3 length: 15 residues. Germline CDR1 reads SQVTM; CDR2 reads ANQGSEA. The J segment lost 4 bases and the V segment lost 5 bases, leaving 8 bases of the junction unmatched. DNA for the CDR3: TGCAGCGTTAGGGGACAGGGTTTTTTTAATGAAAAACTGTTTTTT. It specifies CSVRGQGFFNEKLFF.

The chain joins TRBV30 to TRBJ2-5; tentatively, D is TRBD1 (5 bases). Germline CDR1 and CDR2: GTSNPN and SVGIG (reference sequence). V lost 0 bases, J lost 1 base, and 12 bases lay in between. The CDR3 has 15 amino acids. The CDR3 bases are TGTGCCTGGAGTGTATCCCGACAGATCCAAGAGACCCAGTACTTC. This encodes CAWSVSRQIQETQYF.

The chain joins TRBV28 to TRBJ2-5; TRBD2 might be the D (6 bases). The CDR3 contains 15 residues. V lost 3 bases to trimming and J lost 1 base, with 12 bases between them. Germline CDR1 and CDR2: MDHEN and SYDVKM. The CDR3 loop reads CASSLVPGAQETQYF. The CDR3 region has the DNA TGTGCCAGCAGTTTGGTGCCGGGAGCCCAAGAGACCCAGTACTTC.

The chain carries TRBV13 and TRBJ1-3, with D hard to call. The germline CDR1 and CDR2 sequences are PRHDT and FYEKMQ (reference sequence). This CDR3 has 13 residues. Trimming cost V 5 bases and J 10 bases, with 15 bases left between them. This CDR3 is CASSGRARKTIYF. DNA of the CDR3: TGTGCCAGCAGCGGCCGGGCCAGGAAAACCATATATTTT.

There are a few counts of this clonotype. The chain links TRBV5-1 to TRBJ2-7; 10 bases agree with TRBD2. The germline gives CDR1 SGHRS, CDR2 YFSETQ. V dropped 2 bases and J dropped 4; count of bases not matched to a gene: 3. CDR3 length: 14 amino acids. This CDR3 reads CASSLLAGKYEQYF. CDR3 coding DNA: TGCGCCAGCAGCTTACTAGCGGGAAAGTACGAGCAGTACTTC.

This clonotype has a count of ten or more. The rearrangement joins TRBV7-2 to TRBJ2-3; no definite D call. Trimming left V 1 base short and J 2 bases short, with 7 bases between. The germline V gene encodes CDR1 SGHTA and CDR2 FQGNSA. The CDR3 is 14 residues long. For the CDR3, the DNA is TGTGCCAGCAGCTTAGGACGAATCACAGATACGCAGTATTTT. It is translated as CASSLGRITDTQYF. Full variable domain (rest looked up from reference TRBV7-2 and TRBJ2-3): GAGVSQSPSNKVTEKGKDVELRCDPISGHTALYWYRQSLGQGLEFLIYFQGNSAPDKSGLPSDRFSAERTGGSVSTLTIQRTQQEDSAVYLCASSLGRITDTQYFGPGTRLTVL.

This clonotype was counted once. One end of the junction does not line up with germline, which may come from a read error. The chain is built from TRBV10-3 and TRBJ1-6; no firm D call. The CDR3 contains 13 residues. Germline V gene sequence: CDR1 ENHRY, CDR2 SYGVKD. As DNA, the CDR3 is TGTGCCATCAGTGAGAATAAGGATTCACCCCTCTACTTT. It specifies CAISENKDSPLYF.

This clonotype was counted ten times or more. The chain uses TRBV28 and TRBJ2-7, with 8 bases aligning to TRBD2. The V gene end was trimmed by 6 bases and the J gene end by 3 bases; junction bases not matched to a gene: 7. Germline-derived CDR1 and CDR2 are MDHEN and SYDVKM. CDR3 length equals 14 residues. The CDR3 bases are TGTGCCAGCAGCCCCGGGGGGGCAGGCTACGAGCAGTACTTC. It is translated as CASSPGGAGYEQYF.

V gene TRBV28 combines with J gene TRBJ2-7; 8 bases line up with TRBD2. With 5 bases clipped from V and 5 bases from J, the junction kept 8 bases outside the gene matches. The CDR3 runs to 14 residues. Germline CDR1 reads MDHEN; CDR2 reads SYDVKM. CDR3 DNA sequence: TGTGCCAGCAGTCCGAGGCGGGAGGTACACGAGCAGTACTTC. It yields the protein CASSPRREVHEQYF.

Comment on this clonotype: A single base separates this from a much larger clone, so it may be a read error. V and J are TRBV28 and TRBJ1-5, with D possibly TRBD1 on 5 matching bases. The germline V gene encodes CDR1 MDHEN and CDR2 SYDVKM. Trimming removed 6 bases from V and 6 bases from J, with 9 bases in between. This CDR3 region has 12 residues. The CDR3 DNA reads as TGTGCCAGCAGCCGAGGGACTCAGCCCCAGCATTTT. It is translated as CASSRGTQPQHF.

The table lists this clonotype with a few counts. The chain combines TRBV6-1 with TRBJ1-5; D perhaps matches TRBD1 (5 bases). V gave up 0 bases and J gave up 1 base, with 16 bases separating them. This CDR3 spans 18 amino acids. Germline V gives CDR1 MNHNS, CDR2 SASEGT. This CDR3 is CASSEAPGGGVSNQPQHF. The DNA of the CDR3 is TGTGCCAGCAGTGAAGCGCCGGGGGGAGGTGTAAGCAATCAGCCCCAGCATTTT.